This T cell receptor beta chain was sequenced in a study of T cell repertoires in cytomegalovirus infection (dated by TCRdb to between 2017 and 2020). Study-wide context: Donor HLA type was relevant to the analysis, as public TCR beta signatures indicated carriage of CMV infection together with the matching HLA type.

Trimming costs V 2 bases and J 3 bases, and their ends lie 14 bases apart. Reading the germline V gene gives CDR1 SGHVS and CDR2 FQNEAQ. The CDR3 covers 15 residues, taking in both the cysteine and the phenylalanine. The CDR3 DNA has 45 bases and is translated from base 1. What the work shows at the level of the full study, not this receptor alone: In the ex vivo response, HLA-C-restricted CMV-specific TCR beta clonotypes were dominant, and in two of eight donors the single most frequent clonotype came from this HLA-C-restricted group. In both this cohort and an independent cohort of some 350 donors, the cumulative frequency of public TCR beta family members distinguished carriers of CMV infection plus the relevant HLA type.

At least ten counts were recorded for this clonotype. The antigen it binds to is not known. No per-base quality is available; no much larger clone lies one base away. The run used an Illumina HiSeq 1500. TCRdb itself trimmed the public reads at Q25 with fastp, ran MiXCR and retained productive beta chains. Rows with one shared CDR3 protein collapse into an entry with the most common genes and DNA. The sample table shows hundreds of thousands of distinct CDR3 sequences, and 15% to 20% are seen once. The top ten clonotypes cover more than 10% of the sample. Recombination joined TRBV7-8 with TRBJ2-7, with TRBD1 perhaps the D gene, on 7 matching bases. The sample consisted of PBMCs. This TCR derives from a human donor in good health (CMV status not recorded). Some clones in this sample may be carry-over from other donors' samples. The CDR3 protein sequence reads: CASSLSRGVYYEQYF. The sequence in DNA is TGTGCCAGCAGCTTATCCAGGGGGGTCTACTACGAGCAGTACTTC.